The next 26 T cell receptor beta chains were all read from a single sample in a study of blood T cell repertoires in COVID-19. Produced via immunoSEQ multiplex PCR; TCRdb's table is partial and in-frame only. The data contain fewer than 200,000 clones, approximately 80% of them singletons. Sequencing input: PBMCs or T cells enriched from blood (not recorded which). These receptors were taken from a woman in her 50s who had recovered from COVID-19.

The chain joins TRBV6-2 or TRBV6-3 to TRBJ2-7, with D perhaps TRBD1 (5 bases). The CDR3 sequence is 14 residues long. The germline V gene has CDR1 MNHEY and CDR2 SVGEGT. V was shortened by 2 bases and J by 2 bases, with 10 bases between the two germline ends. The chain's CDR3 is CASSYPGRAYEQYF. The CDR3 DNA sequence: TGTGCCAGCAGTTACCCCGGCAGGGCCTACGAGCAGTACTTC.

The chain combines TRBV3-1 (or the pseudogene TRBV3-2) with TRBJ1-2; D not resolved. Trimming removed 3 bases from V and 0 bases from J, with 8 bases in between. This CDR3 region has 14 residues. Germline CDR1 reads LGHDT; CDR2 reads YNNKEL (reference sequence). CDR3 coding DNA: TGTGCCAGCAGCCACCCGGTAGCTAACTATGGCTACACCTTC. Protein sequence: CASSHPVANYGYTF.

This chain links TRBV24-1 with TRBJ2-2; 7 bases map to TRBD1. Germline lookup yields CDR1 KGHDR and CDR2 SFDVKD. The CDR3 totals 15 residues. The V and J ends lost 6 bases and 2 bases, in that order; junction bases with no gene match: 5. CDR3 nucleotide sequence: TGTGCCACCAGTCAAGGGGGCATCAACACCGGGGAGCTGTTTTTT. Its translation is CATSQGGINTGELFF.

The chain employs TRBV9 and TRBJ1-2; 8 bases map to TRBD1. Germline V gene lookup returns CDR1 SGDLS and CDR2 YYNGEE. J gave up 4 bases and V 0 bases, and 2 bases lay outside the gene matches. The CDR3 runs 14 residues. In DNA, the CDR3 is TGTGCCAGCAGCGTAGACAGGGGGGTCTATGGCTACACCTTC. This sequence encodes CASSVDRGVYGYTF.

This clone was recorded only once. The genes are TRBV3-1 (or the pseudogene TRBV3-2) and TRBJ1-4, with D unclear. Germline V gene data show CDR1 as LGHDT and CDR2 as YNNKEL (reference sequence). This CDR3 region has 15 residues. V lost 1 base and J lost 3, with 9 bases in between. In nucleotides, the CDR3 is TGTGCCAGCAGCCAAGGGGGAGCACCTAATGAAAAACTGTTTTTT. Its translation is CASSQGGAPNEKLFF.

This clone was seen ten or more times. The chain uses TRBV9 and TRBJ2-6; a weak D match, TRBD1 (6 bases). Germline loops: CDR1 SGDLS, CDR2 YYNGEE. The V gene lost 3 bases and the J gene lost 0 bases, with 16 bases spanning the gap. The CDR3 length is 18 residues. The CDR3 DNA reads as TGTGCCAGCAGCGGGACCCCGGACAGACTCTCTGGGGCCAACGTCCTGACTTTC. Encoded protein: CASSGTPDRLSGANVLTF. Filled out from reference TRBV9 and TRBJ2-6, the complete variable domain reads DSGVTQTPKHLITATGQRVTLRCSPRSGDLSVYWYQQSLDQGLQFLIQYYNGEERAKGNILERFSAQQFPDLHSELNLSSLELGDSALYFCASSGTPDRLSGANVLTFGAGSRLTVL.

The chain uses TRBV29-1 and TRBJ1-4, with D possibly matching TRBD1 (6 bases). The CDR3 extends over 14 amino acids. V was pared by 4 bases and J by 4 bases, with 13 bases between. The germline CDR1 and CDR2 sequences are SQVTM and ANQGSEA. The CDR3, as DNA: TGCAGCGTTGCCGGGGGGCGCCTTAATGAAAAACTGTTTTTT. This codes for CSVAGGRLNEKLFF.

V is TRBV5-1 and J is TRBJ2-2, with no clear D. The germline V gene has CDR1 SGHRS and CDR2 YFSETQ. This CDR3 spans 14 amino acids. V was shortened by 2 bases and J by 6 bases, with 11 bases between the two germline ends. The CDR3 protein is CASSLELESGELFF. For the CDR3, the DNA is TGCGCCAGCAGCTTAGAACTGGAGTCCGGGGAGCTGTTTTTT.

The rearrangement uses TRBV4-1 and TRBJ2-7, with a possible D match to TRBD2 (5 bases). Trimming took off 0 bases at V and 4 bases at J, with 16 bases between the two ends. From germline, CDR1 is MGHRA and CDR2 YSYEKL. This CDR3 has 16 residues. CDR3 sequence reads: CASSQDQGVRGYEQYF. Here the CDR3 DNA reads TGCGCCAGCAGCCAAGATCAAGGAGTTCGGGGTTACGAGCAGTACTTC.

The chain joins TRBV3-1 (or the pseudogene TRBV3-2) to TRBJ2-5; possible D gene TRBD2, 6 bases. Trimming took 4 bases from V and 4 from J, leaving 13 bases between them. The CDR3 runs 14 residues. In germline, CDR1 is LGHDT, CDR2 YNNKEL (reference sequence). The CDR3 region is CASSPGLPLETQYF. The CDR3 DNA is TGTGCCAGCAGCCCTGGACTACCTTTAGAGACCCAGTACTTC.

V and J are TRBV3-1 (or the pseudogene TRBV3-2) and TRBJ1-2; 7 bases align to TRBD1. CDR3 length: 14 residues. V shed 1 base, J shed 8 bases, and the junction held 7 bases outside the gene matches. The V gene's germline CDR1 is LGHDT and CDR2 YNNKEL (reference sequence). The CDR3 reads CASSQGGQVGGYTF. CDR3 DNA: TGTGCCAGCAGCCAAGGCGGACAGGTAGGGGGCTACACCTTC.

This chain links TRBV5-8 with TRBJ1-1; 8 bases map to TRBD1. This CDR3 contains 11 residues. Germline lookup yields CDR1 SGHTS and CDR2 YDEGEE. With 7 bases clipped from V and 10 bases from J, the junction kept 6 bases outside the gene matches. CDR3 bases: TGTGCCAGCGGACATGGGACAGGAGCTTTCTTT. Translating it yields CASGHGTGAFF.

A few counts support this clone. The DNA for the CDR3 is TGTGCCAGCAGCTTAGAGGCCAGGTTGACTGAAGCTTTCTTT. Protein: CASSLEARLTEAFF. The genes are TRBV13 and TRBJ1-1; no definite D call. V lost 1 base to trimming and J lost 5 bases, with 11 bases between them. CDR1 and CDR2 (germline): PRHDT, FYEKMQ (reference sequence). The CDR3 extends over 14 amino acids. Drawing the rest from reference TRBV13 and TRBJ1-1, the complete variable domain is AAGVIQSPRHLIKEKRETATLKCYPIPRHDTVYWYQQGPGQDPQFLISFYEKMQSDKGSIPDRFSAQQFSDYHSELNMSSLELGDSALYFCASSLEARLTEAFFGQGTRLTVV.

V gene TRBV28 combines with J gene TRBJ2-1, with 11 bases aligning to TRBD1. Germline V gene sequence: CDR1 MDHEN, CDR2 SYDVKM. V shed 3 bases and J 8 bases; nucleotides not matched to a gene: 9. The CDR3 consists of 16 residues. The CDR3 reads CASSLGGQGAGDEQFF. CDR3 DNA: TGTGCCAGCAGTTTGGGTGGACAGGGGGCGGGGGATGAGCAGTTCTTC.

This clone was observed once. This chain uses TRBV11-2 with TRBJ2-1, with TRBD2 as a possible D gene (5 bases). CDR1 and CDR2 from the germline V gene are SGHAT and FQNNGV. Trimming left V 1 base short and J 3 bases short, with 13 bases between. The CDR3 is 16 amino acids. CDR3 protein: CASSLVAGGYYNEQFF. The DNA of the CDR3 is TGTGCCAGCAGCTTAGTTGCCGGAGGATACTACAATGAGCAGTTCTTC. Full variable domain (outside the CDR3, taken from reference TRBV11-2 and TRBJ2-1): EAGVAQSPRYKIIEKRQSVAFWCNPISGHATLYWYQQILGQGPKLLIQFQNNGVVDDSQLPKDRFSAERLKGVDSTLKIQPAKLEDSAVYLCASSLVAGGYYNEQFFGPGTRLTVL.

The chain uses TRBV9 and TRBJ1-2; TRBD1 matches 7 bases. This CDR3 has 14 amino acids. Per the germline V gene, CDR1 is SGDLS and CDR2 is YYNGEE. V trimming: 5 bases; J trimming: 5 bases; junction bases outside the gene matches: 9. For the CDR3, the DNA is TGTGCCAGCAGTCAACTGACAGGGCTTTATGGCTACACCTTC. Translated, it gives CASSQLTGLYGYTF.

The genes are TRBV19 and TRBJ2-7; D is possibly TRBD2 (6 bases). This CDR3 is built from 15 residues. Trimming took 3 bases from V and 4 from J, leaving 16 bases between them. Germline CDR1 is LNHDA and CDR2 is SQIVND (reference sequence). The CDR3 nucleotides read TGTGCCAGTAGTATGTCGGGGGATGGTAGGTACGAGCAGTACTTC. It specifies CASSMSGDGRYEQYF.

In its sample, this clone was seen once. The chain links TRBV28 to TRBJ2-1; perhaps TRBD1 as D (6 bases). V shed 5 bases and J shed 6 bases, with 14 bases lying between them. CDR3 length: 14 amino acids. The germline V gene encodes CDR1 MDHEN and CDR2 SYDVKM. CDR3 sequence (DNA): TGTGCCAGCAGTCCATCCGGACAGTTCAATGAGCAGTTCTTC. It encodes CASSPSGQFNEQFF.

The chain recombines TRBV6-4 with TRBJ1-5, with D possibly TRBD1 on 6 matching bases. The CDR3 totals 15 residues. Deletions cut 2 bases from V and 2 bases from J, with 10 bases between. Germline V gene sequence: CDR1 MRHNA, CDR2 SNTAGT. CDR3 DNA sequence: TGTGCCAGCAGTGACAGCGCAGGGGGCAATCAGCCCCAGCATTTT. This translates into CASSDSAGGNQPQHF.

This chain links TRBV27 with TRBJ1-1, with D perhaps TRBD1 (5 bases). Per germline, CDR1 MNHEY and CDR2 SMNVEV (reference sequence). CDR3 length: 13 residues. The germline V and J ends were trimmed by 5 bases and 4 bases, with 11 bases remaining between them. CDR3 sequence: CASSTQGGTEAFF. DNA of the CDR3: TGTGCCAGCAGTACCCAGGGTGGCACTGAAGCTTTCTTT.

The chain employs TRBV12-3 or TRBV12-4 and TRBJ1-4; D remains unclear. Between the trimmed V and J ends, which lost 7 bases and 4 bases, there was a span of 10 bases. CDR3 length: 13 residues. The CDR3 DNA reads as TGTGCCAGCATGGGCCAGAATAATGAAAAACTGTTTTTT. Residues: CASMGQNNEKLFF.

Concerning this clone: Other DNA sequences of this sample code for an identical CDR3. The chain links TRBV5-1 to TRBJ1-5; 7 positions agree with TRBD1. From germline, CDR1 is SGHRS and CDR2 YFSETQ. The CDR3 runs to 15 residues. With V trimmed by 0 bases and J by 4 bases, 4 bases remained unmatched. The CDR3 nucleotides read TGCGCCAGCAGCTTGGGACAGGGTGGTAATCAGCCCCAGCATTTT. Protein product: CASSLGQGGNQPQHF.

The gene calls are TRBV19 and TRBJ2-5; the D gene is possibly TRBD1 (5 bases). Germline V gene sequence: CDR1 LNHDA, CDR2 SQIVND (reference sequence). CDR3 length equals 13 residues. V lost 8 bases to trimming and J lost 2 bases, with 12 bases between them. In DNA form, the CDR3 reads TGTGCCAGTGCCAGACAGTATCAAGAGACCCAGTACTTC. Translating it yields CASARQYQETQYF.

This clone was observed once. The chain carries TRBV19 and TRBJ2-3; D possibly corresponds to TRBD2 (7 bases). CDR3 length equals 16 residues. The germline CDR1 and CDR2 sequences are LNHDA and SQIVND (reference sequence). V was shortened by 1 base and J by 5 bases, with 16 bases between the two germline ends. The chain's CDR3 is CASSIGGGDGVDTQYF. The CDR3 DNA is TGTGCCAGTAGTATAGGCGGGGGCGATGGTGTAGATACGCAGTATTTT.

The chain couples TRBV18 to TRBJ1-3; possible D gene TRBD1, 6 bases. V lost 9 bases to trimming and J lost 0 bases, with 12 bases between them. This CDR3 is built from 14 residues. Germline V CDR1 and CDR2: KGHSH, LQKENI. The CDR3 loop reads CASSGGSSGNTIYF. CDR3 nucleotide sequence: TGTGCCAGTTCGGGGGGCAGCTCTGGAAACACCATATATTTT.

To note about this clone: The same CDR3 can be traced to other DNA sequences in this sample. The V and J genes are TRBV30 and TRBJ1-5; perhaps TRBD1 as D (6 bases). Between the trimmed V and J ends, which lost 2 bases and 0 bases, there was a span of 8 bases. Germline V gene data show CDR1 as GTSNPN and CDR2 as SVGIG (reference sequence). The CDR3 length is 14 residues. CDR3 amino acids: CAWSQGNSNQPQHF. Written as DNA, the CDR3 is TGTGCCTGGAGTCAGGGGAATAGCAATCAGCCCCAGCATTTT.